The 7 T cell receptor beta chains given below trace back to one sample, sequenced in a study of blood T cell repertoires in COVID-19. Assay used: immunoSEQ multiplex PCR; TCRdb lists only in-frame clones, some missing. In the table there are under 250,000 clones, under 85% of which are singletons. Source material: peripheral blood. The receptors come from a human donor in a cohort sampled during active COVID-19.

The CDR3 sequence: CASTYEEGAQSAFF. DNA of the CDR3: TGTGCCAGCACTTATGAAGAGGGGGCTCAGTCAGCTTTCTTT. The J gene is TRBJ1-1, the V gene TRBV6-5, with 7 bases matching TRBD1. The CDR3 runs 14 residues. Germline V gene data show CDR1 as MNHEY and CDR2 as SVGAGI. J lost 10 bases, V lost 7 bases, and 15 bases had no gene match.

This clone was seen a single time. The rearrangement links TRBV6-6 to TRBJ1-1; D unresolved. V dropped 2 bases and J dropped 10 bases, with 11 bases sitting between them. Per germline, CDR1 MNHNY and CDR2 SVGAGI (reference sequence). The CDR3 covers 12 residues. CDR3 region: CASSYERGTAFF. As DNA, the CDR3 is TGTGCCAGCAGTTACGAACGGGGAACAGCTTTCTTT.

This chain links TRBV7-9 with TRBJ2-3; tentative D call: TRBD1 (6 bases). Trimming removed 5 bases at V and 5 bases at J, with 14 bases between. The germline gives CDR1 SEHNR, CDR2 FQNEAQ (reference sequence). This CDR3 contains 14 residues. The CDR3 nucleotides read TGTGCCAGCAGCCAAGGACAGAGGGGAGATACGCAGTATTTT. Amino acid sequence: CASSQGQRGDTQYF.

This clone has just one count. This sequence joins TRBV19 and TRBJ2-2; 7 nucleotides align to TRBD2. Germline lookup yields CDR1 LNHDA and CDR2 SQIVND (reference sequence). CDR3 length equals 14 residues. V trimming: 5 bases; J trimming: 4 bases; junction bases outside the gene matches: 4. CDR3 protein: CASSSRETTGELFF. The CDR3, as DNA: TGTGCCAGTAGTTCGCGGGAGACCACCGGGGAGCTGTTTTTT.

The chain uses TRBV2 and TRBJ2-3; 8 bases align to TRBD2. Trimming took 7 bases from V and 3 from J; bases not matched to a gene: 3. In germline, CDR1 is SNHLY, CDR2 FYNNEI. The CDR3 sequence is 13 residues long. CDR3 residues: CASTGLATDTQYF. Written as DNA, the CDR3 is TGTGCCAGCACCGGACTAGCAACAGATACGCAGTATTTT.

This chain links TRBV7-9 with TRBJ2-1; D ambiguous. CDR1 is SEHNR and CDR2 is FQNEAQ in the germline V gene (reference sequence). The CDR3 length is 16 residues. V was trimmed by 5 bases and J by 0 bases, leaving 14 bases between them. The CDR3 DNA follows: TGTGCCAGCAGCCCCCTTACGGTGTCCTCCTACAATGAGCAGTTCTTC. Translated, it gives CASSPLTVSSYNEQFF.

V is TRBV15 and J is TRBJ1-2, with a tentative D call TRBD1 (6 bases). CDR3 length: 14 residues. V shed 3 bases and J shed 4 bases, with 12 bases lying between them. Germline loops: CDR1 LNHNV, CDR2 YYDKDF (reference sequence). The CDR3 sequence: CATSSPTGLYGYTF. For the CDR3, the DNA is TGTGCCACCAGCAGTCCCACAGGGCTCTATGGCTACACCTTC.